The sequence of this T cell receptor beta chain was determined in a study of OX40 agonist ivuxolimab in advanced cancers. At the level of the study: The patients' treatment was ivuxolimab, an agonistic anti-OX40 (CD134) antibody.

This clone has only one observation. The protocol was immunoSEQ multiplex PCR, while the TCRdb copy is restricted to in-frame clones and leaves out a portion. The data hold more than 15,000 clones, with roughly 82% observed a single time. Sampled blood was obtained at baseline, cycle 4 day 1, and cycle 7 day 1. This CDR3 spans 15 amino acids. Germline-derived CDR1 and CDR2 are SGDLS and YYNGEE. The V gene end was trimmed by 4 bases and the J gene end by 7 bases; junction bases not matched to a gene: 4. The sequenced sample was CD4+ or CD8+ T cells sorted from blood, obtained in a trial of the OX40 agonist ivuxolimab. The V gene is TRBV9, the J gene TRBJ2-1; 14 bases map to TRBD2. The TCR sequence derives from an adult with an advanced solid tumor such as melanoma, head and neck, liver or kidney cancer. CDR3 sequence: CASSPRLAGGNEQFF. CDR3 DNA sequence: TGTGCCAGCAGCCCCAGACTAGCGGGGGGGAATGAGCAGTTCTTC.